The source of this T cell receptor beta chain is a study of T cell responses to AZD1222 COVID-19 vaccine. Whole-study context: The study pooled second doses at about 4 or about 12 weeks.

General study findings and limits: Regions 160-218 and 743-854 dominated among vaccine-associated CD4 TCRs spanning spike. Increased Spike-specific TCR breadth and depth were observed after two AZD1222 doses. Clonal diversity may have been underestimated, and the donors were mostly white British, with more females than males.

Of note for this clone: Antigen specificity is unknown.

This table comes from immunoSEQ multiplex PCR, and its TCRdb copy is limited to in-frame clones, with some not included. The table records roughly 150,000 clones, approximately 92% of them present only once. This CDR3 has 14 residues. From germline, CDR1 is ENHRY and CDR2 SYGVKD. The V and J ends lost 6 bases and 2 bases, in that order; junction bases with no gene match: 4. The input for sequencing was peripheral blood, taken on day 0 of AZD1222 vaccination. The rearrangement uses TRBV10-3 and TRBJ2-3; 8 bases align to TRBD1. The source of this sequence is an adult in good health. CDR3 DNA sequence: TGTGCCATCAGGGGGACAGGTGCCACAGATACGCAGTATTTT. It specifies CAIRGTGATDTQYF.